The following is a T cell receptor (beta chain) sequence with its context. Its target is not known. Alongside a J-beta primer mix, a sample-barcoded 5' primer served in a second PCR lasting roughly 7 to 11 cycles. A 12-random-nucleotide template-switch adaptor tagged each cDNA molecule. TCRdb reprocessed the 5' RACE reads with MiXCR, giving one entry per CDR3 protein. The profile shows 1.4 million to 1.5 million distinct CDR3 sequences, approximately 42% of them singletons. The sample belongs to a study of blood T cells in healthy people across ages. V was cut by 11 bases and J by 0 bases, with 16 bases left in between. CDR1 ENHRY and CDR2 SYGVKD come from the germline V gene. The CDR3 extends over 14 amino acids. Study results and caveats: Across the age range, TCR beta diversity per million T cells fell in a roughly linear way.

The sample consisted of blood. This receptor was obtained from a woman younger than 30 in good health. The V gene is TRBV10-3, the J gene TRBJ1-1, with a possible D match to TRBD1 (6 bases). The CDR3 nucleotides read TGTGCCTCCTCATCAGGGGTCATGAACACTGAAGCTTTCTTT. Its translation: CASSSGVMNTEAFF.